This T cell receptor (beta chain) derives from a study of T cells after yellow fever vaccination. Background on the study: Each low-cell-number fraction was prepared by means of SMART-Seq v4 Ultra Low Input. The study's findings and limits: Weaker, the secondary response had a peak occurring faster, on day 5 versus 15.

Template switching with 5'RACE generated the TCR cDNA and added a universal primer site and UMIs. TCRdb processed the 5' RACE reads anew with MiXCR; each CDR3 protein has one entry. The table records about 230,000 distinct CDR3 sequences, approximately 6.7% of them present only once. CDR1 SQVTM and CDR2 ANQGSEA come from the germline V gene. CDR3 size: 13 residues. V shed 7 bases and J 7 bases; nucleotides not matched to a gene: 8. Details on this clonotype: Its antigen is unidentified.

This rearrangement joins TRBV29-1 to TRBJ2-2, with 8 bases lining up with TRBD1. The clonotype was recovered from a man aged 25-45 years who received the YFV17D yellow fever vaccine. The specimen was CD4+ T cells sorted from PBMCs, collected on the day of the yellow fever booster vaccination. The CDR3 here is CSARDRSNGELFF. CDR3 DNA: TGCAGCGCTAGGGACAGGTCAAACGGGGAGCTGTTTTTT.